The sequence of this TCR beta chain was determined in a study of T cells after yellow fever vaccination. Overall study findings and caveats: Day 0 sorted memory subsets lacked detectable levels of almost all vaccine-responding clonotypes. On re-exposure, the response was weaker but peaked faster, at day 5 versus 15.

This clonotype has a count of ten or more. TCRdb reprocessed the 5' RACE reads via MiXCR and lists one record per CDR3 protein. The table records tens of thousands of distinct CDR3 sequences, around 5.2% of them present only once. The CDR3 is 16 residues long. The ends lost 3 bases at V and 0 bases at J; junction bases unmatched: 5. The germline CDR1 and CDR2 sequences are SGHTA and FQGNSA. The source material was PBMCs, either bulk or a sorted T-cell subset (CD4+, CD8+, memory, or dextramer-sorted; not recorded which), sampled about 49 days after the first yellow fever vaccination. This sequence was found in a man aged 18 to 30 who received the YFV17D yellow fever vaccine. V and J are TRBV7-2 and TRBJ1-5; TRBD1 matches at 7 bases. The CDR3 DNA sequence: TGTGCCAGCAGCTTTCGACAGGGAGGTAGCAATCAGCCCCAGCATTTT. Amino acids: CASSFRQGGSNQPQHF.